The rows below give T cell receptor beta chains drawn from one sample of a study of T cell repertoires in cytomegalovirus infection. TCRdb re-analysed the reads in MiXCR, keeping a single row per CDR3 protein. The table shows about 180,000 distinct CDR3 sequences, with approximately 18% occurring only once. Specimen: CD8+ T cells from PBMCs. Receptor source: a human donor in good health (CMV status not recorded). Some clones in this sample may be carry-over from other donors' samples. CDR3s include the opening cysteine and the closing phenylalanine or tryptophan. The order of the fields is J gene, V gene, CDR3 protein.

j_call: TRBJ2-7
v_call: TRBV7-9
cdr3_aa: CASSPEGVEDSYEQYF

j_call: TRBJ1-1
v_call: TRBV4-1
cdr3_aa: CASSQQAAHTEAFF

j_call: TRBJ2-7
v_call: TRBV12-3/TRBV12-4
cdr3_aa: CASSPGTGGLWYEQYF

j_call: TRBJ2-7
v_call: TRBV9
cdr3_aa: CASSVDDGSYEQYF

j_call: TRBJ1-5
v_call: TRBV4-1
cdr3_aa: CASSSDGTVYSNQPQHF

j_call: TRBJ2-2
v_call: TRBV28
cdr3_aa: CASTGTGGTGELFF

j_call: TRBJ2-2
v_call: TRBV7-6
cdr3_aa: CASSPSAGELFF

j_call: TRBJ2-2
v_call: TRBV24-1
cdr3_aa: CATSDGNREFNTGELFF

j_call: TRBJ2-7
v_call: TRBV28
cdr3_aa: CASSFEDRGDEQYF

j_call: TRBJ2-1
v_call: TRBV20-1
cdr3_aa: CSARSGTSYNEQFF

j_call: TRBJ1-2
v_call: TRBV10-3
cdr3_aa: CAITTDRGQANYGYTF

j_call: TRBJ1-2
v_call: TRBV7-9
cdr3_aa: CAGTGDYGYTF

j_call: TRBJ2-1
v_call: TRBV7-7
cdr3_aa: CASSLTSETYNEQFF

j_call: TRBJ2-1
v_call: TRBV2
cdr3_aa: CASTRSRPRGNEQFF

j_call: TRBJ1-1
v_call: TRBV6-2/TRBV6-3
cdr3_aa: CATGGAFF

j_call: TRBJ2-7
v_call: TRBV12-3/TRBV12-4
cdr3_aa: CASSSSGQASAYEQYF

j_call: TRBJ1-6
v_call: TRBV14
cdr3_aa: CASSHLRQGPYNSPLHF

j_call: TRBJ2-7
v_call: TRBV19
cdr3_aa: CASSIRPTPEVYEQYF

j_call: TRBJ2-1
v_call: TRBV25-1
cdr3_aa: CASSERGAGPYNEQFF

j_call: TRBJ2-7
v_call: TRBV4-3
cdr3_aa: CGSRARDSYEQYF

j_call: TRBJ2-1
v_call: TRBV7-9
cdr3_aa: CASSSDQGANEQFF

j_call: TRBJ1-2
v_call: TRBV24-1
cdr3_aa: CATSGDYGYTF

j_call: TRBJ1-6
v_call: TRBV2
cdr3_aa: CASSEGWGNSPLHF

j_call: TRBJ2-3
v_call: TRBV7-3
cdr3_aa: CASSSYGGETDTQYF

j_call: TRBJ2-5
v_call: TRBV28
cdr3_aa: CASSMLAGGPSETQYF

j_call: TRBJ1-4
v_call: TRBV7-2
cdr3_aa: CASSFQLGKLFF

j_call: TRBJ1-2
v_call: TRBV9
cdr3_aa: CASSVERSQGYTF

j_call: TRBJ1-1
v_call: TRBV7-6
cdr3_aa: CASSPFQGRNTEAFF

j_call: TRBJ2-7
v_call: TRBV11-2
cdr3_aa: CASSNRRLGQSSYEQYF

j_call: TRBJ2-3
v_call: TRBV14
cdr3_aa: CASSQVGGTDTQYF

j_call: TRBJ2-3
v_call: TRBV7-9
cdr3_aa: CASSPPLAGGTQYF

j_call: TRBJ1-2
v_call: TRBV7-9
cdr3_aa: CASSPPGGALGGYTF

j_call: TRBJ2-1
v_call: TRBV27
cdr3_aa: CASSSYPHTTDEQFF

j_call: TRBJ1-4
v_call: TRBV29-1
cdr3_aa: CSVAREGEKLFF

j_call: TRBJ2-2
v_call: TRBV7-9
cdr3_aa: CASSLQDAGELFF

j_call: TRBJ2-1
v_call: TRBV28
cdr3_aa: CAAEYRGDHNEQFF

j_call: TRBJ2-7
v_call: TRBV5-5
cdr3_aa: CASSSPLFHEQYF

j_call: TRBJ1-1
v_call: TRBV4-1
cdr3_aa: CASSQDRGGQLNTEAFF

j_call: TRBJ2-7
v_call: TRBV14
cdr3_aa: CASSPLSKDEQYF

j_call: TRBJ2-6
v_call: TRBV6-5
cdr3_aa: CASSYSSTGANVLTF

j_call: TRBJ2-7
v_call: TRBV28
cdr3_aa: CASSLWTEGGYEQYF

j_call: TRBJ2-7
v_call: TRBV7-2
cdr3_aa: CASSAAIGYSYEQYF

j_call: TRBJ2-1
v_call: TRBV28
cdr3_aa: CASSFPGRLGNEQFF

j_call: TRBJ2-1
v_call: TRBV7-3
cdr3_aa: CASSFMGGSSYNEQFF

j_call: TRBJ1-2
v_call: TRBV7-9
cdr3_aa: CASSPGGAYGYTF

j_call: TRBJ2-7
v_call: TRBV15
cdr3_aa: CATSRGIRDRDYEQYF

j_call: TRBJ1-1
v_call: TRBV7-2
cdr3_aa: CASSLVHREPRTEAFF

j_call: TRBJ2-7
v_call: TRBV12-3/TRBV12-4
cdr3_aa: CASSSGTVYEQYF

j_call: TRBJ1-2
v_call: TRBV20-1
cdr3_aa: CSARDTGGVGYTF

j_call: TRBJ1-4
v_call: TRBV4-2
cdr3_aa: CASSQEWDTTNEKLFF

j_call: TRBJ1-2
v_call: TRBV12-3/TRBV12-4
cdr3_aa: CASSDRGGHRGYTF

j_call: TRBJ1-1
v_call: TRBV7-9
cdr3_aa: CASSLQGADTEAFF

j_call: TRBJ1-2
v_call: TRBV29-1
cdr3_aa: CSVAIRDKANYGYTF

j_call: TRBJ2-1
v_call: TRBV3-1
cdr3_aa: CASSNLAGFNNEQFF

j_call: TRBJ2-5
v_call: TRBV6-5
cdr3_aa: CASSYTPTGALQETQYF